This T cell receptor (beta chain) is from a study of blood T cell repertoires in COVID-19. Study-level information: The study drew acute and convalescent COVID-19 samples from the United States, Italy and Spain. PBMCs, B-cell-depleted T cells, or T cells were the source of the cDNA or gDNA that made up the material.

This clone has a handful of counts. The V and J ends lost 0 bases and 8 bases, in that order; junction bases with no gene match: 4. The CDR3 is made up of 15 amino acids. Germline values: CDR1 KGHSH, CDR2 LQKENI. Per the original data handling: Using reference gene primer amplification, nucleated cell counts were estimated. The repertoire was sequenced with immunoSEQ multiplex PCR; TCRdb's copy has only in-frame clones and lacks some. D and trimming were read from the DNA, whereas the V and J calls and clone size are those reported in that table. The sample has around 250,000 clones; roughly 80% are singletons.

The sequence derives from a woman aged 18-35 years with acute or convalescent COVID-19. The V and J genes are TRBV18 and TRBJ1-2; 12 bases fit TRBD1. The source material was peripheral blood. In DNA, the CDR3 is TGTGCCAGCTCACCACCGGGACAGGGGGCCGAGGGCTACACCTTC. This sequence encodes CASSPPGQGAEGYTF. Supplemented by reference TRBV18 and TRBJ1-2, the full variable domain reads NAGVMQNPRHLVRRRGQEARLRCSPMKGHSHVYWYRQLPEEGLKFMVYLQKENIIDESGMPKERFSAEFPKEGPSILRIQQVVRGDSAAYFCASSPPGQGAEGYTFGSGTRLTVV.